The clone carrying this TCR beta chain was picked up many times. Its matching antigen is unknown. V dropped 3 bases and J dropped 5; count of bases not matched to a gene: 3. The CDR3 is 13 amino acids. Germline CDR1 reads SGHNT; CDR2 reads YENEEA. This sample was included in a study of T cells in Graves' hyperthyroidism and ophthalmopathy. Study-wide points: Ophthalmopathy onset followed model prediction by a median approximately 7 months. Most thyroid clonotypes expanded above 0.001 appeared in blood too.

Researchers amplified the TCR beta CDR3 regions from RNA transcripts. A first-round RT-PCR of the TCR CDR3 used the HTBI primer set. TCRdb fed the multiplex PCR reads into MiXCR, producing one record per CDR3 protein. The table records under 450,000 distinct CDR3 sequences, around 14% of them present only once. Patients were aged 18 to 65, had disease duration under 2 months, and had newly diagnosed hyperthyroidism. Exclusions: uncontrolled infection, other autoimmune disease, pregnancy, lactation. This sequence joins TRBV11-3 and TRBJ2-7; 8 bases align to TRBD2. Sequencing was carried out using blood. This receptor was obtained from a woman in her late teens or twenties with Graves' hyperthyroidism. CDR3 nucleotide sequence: TGTGCCAGCAGCTTCGGCGGGAGGAACGAGCAGTACTTC. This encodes CASSFGGRNEQYF.